This TCR beta chain was identified in a study of CD8 T cells in Susac syndrome. The germline V gene has CDR1 MNHEY and CDR2 SMNVEV (reference sequence). V shed 5 bases and J shed 7 bases, with 14 bases lying between them. The CDR3 length is 14 residues. With random hexamers, roughly 0.5 to 1 ug RNA was reverse transcribed. One entry per CDR3 protein, called by TCRdb with MiXCR from the immunoSEQ multiplex PCR reads. The sample holds about 47,000 distinct CDR3 sequences, 92% seen once. The origin of this receptor is a human donor in good health. The sample comprised CD8+ T cells from PBMCs. The J gene is TRBJ1-4, the V gene TRBV27; D uncertain. CDR3 residues: CASSPRAVGEKLFF. Written as DNA, the CDR3 is TGTGCCAGCAGTCCCCGAGCCGTAGGTGAAAAACTGTTTTTT. The variable domain in full, with the rest retrieved from reference TRBV27 and TRBJ1-4, is EAQVTQNPRYLITVTGKKLTVTCSQNMNHEYMSWYRQDPGLGLRQIYYSMNVEVTDKGDVPEGYKVSRKEKRNFPLILESPSPNQTSLYFCASSPRAVGEKLFFGSGTQLSVL.